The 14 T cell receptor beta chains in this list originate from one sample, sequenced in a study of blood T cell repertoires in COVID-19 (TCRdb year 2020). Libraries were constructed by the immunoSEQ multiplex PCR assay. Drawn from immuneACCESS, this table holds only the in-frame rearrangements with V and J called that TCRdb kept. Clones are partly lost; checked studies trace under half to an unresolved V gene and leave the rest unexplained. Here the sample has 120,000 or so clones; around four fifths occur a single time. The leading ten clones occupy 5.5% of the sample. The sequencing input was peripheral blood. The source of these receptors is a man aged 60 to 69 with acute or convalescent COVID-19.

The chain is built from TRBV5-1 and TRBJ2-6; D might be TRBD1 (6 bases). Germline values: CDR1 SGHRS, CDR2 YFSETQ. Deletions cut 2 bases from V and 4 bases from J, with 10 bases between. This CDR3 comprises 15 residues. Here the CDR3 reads CASSLQGTGANVLTF. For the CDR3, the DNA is TGCGCCAGCAGCTTACAGGGTACCGGGGCCAACGTCCTGACTTTC.

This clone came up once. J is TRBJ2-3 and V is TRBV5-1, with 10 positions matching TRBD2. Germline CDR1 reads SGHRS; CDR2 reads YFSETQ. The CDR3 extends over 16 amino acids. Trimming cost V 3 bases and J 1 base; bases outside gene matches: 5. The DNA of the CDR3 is TGCGCCAGCAGCTCCACCGGGACTAGCGGCACAGATACGCAGTATTTT. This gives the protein CASSSTGTSGTDTQYF.

The CDR3 DNA is TGTGCCTGGAGTCGCCCAGGGCAGCTGAACACTGAAGCTTTCTTT. Translating it yields CAWSRPGQLNTEAFF. The rearrangement joins TRBV30 to TRBJ1-1; tentatively, D is TRBD1 (5 bases). The CDR3 has 15 amino acids. Trimming took off 2 bases at V and 0 bases at J, with 13 bases between the two ends. Germline lookup yields CDR1 GTSNPN and CDR2 SVGIG (reference sequence).

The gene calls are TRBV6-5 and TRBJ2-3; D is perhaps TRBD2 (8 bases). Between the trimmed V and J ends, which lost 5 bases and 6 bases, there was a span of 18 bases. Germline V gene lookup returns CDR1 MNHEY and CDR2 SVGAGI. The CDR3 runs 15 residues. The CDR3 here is CASSRLASRGDTQYF. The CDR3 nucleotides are TGTGCCAGCAGTCGACTAGCGTCCAGGGGGGATACGCAGTATTTT.

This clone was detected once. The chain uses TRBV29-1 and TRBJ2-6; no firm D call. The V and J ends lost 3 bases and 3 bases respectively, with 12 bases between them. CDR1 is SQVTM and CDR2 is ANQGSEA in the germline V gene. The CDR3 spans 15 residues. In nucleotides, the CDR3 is TGCAGCGTTGATGATCAGTCTTTTGGGGCCAACGTCCTGACTTTC. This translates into CSVDDQSFGANVLTF.

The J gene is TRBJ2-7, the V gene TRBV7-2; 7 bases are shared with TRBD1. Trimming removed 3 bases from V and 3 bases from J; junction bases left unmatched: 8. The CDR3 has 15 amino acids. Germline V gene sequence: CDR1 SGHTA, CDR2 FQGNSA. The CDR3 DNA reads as TGTGCCAGCAGCTTGAGACAGGGAATACTCTACGAGCAGTACTTC. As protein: CASSLRQGILYEQYF.

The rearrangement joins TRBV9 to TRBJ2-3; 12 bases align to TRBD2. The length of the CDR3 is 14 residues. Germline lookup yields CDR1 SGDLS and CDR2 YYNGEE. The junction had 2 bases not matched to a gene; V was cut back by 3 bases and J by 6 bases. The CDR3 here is CASSELAGGDTQYF. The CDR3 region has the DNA TGTGCCAGCAGCGAACTAGCGGGGGGTGATACGCAGTATTTT.

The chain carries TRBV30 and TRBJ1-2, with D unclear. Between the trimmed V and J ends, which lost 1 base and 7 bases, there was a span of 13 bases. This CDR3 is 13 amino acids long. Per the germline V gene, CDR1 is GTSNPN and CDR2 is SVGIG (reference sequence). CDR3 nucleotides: TGTGCCTGGAGTGGAGGGATTAGTACTGGCTACACCTTC. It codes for CAWSGGISTGYTF.

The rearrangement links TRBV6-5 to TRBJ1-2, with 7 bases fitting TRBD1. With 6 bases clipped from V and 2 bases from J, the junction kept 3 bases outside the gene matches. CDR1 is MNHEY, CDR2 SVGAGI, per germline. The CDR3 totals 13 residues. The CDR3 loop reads CASRQTGNYGYTF. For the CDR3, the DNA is TGTGCCAGCAGACAGACAGGGAACTATGGCTACACCTTC.

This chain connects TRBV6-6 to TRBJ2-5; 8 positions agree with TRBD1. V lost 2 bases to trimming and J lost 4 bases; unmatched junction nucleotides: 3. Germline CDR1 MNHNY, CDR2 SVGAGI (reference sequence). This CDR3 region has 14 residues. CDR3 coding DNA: TGTGCCAGCAGTTACGACAGGGGTAGAGAGACCCAGTACTTC. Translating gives CASSYDRGRETQYF.

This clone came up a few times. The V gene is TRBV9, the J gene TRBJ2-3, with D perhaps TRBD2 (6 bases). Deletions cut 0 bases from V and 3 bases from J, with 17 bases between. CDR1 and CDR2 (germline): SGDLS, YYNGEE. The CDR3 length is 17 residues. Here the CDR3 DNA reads TGTGCCAGCAGCGTAGACCCTAGACGCGGGGCTACAGATACGCAGTATTTT. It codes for CASSVDPRRGATDTQYF.

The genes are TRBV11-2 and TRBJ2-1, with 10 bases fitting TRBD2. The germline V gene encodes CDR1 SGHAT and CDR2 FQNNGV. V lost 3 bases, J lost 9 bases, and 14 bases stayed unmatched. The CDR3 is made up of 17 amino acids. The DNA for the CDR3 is TGTGCCAGCAGCTTTAGGGTGGTAGCGGGAGGATGGGGTGAGCAGTTCTTC. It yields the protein CASSFRVVAGGWGEQFF.

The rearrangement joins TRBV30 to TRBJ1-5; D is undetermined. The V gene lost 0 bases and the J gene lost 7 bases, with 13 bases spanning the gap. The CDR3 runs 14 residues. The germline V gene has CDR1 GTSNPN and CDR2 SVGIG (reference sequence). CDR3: CAWSVGSLRQPQHF. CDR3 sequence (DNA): TGTGCCTGGAGTGTGGGCAGCCTACGACAGCCCCAGCATTTT.

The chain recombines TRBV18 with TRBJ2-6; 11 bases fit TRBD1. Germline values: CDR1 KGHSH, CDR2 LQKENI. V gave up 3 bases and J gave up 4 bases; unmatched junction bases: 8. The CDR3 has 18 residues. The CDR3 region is CASSPLGTGGSGANVLTF. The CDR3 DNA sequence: TGTGCCAGCTCACCCTTGGGGACAGGGGGTTCCGGGGCCAACGTCCTGACTTTC. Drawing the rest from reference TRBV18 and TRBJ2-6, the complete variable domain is NAGVMQNPRHLVRRRGQEARLRCSPMKGHSHVYWYRQLPEEGLKFMVYLQKENIIDESGMPKERFSAEFPKEGPSILRIQQVVRGDSAAYFCASSPLGTGGSGANVLTFGAGSRLTVL.